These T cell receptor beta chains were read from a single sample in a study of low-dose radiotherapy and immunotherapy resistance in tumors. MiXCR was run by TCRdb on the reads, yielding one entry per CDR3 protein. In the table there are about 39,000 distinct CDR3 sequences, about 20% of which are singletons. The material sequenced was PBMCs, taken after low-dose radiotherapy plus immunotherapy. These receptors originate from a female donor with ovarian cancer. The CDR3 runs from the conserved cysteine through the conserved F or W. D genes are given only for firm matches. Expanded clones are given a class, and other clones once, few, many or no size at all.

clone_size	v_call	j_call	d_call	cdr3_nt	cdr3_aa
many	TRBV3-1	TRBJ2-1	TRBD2	TGTGCCAGCAGCGTTAGCGGGAGGGCGGGGGATGAGCAGTTCTTC	CASSVSGRAGDEQFF
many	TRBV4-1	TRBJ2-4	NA	TGCGCCAGCAGCCAAGATCAAGGGACCCTAGCCAAAAACATTCAGTACTTC	CASSQDQGTLAKNIQYF
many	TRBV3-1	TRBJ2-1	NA	TGTGCCAGCAGCCAAGAAAGGAGGGGCAGCAATGAGCAGTTCTTC	CASSQERRGSNEQFF
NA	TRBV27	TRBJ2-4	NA	TGTGCCAGCACCCCCCGGGGCTCGCTAGCCAAAAACATTCAGTACTTC	CASTPRGSLAKNIQYF
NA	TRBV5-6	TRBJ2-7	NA	TGTGCCAGCAGCCCCGCCAGCGGCTCCTACGAGCAGTACTTC	CASSPASGSYEQYF
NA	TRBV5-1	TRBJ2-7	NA	TGCGCCAGCAGCTTGGACCTGGCCACGCGGACTTGGCAGTACTTC	CASSLDLATRTWQYF
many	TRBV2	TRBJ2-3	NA	TGTGCCAGCAGTGAACTCGGGGCTTCCAAATCTACGCAGTATTTT	CASSELGASKSTQYF
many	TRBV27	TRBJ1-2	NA	TGTGCCAGCAGTTTAGGACCGGACTATGGCTACACCTTC	CASSLGPDYGYTF
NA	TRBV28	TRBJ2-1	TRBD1	TGTGCCAGCAGTCTGGACAGGGGAGGGGCGGACCTGGGGGGCCTCAGCTATGAGCAGTTCTTC	CASSLDRGGADLGGLSYEQFF
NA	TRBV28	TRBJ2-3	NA	TGTGCCAGCAAACCCCAATCAGGGGATCGCGGCACAGATACGCAGTATTTT	CASKPQSGDRGTDTQYF
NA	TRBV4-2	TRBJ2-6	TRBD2	TGTGCCAGCAGCCCGAGGACTAGCGGATTTAGCTCTGGGGCCAACGTCCTGACTTTC	CASSPRTSGFSSGANVLTF
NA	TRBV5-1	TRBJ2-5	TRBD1	TGCGCCAGCAGCCGCACTCCCGGGACAGGGGGCGAGGAGACCCAGTACTTC	CASSRTPGTGGEETQYF
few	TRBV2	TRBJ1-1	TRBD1	TGTGCCAGCAGAGTGACAGGGACCACTGAAGCTTTCTTT	CASRVTGTTEAFF
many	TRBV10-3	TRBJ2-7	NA	TGTGCCATCAGCCTCGACACTTACAATGGCGAGCAGTACTTC	CAISLDTYNGEQYF
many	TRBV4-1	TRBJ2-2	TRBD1	TGCGCCAGCAGCCAAGTAGCAGACCGGACAGGGTTGATCGGGGAGCTGTTTTTT	CASSQVADRTGLIGELFF
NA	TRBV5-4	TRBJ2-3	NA	TGTGCCAGCAGCATCGGAACAGATACGCAGTATTTT	CASSIGTDTQYF
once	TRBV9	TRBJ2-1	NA	TGTGCCAGCAGCAGTCTAGCCGTGGGTCATGAGCAGTTCTTC	CASSSLAVGHEQFF
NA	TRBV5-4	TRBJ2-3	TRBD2	TGTGCCAGCAGCTTACTAGCGGGAGGGCGTTTCACGCAGTATTTT	CASSLLAGGRFTQYF